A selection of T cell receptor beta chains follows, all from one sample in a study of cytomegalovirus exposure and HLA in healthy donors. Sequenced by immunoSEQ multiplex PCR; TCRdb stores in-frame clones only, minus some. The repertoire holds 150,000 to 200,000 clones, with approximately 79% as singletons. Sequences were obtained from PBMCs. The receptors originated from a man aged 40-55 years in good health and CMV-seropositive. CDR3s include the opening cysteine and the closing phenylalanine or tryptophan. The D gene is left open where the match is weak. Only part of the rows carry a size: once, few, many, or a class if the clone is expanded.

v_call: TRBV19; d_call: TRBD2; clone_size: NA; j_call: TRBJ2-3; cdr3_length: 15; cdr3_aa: CASSNPPGGTDTQYF; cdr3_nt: TGTGCCAGTAGTAACCCCCCGGGAGGAACAGATACGCAGTATTTT
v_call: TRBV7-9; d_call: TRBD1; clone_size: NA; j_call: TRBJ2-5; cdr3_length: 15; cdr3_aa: CASSPQQGAGETQYF; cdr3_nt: TGTGCCAGCAGCCCGCAACAGGGGGCCGGGGAGACCCAGTACTTC
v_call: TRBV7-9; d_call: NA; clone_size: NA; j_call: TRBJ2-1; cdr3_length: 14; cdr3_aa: CAGQTGNSYNEQFF; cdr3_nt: TGTGCCGGACAAACAGGTAACTCCTACAATGAGCAGTTCTTC
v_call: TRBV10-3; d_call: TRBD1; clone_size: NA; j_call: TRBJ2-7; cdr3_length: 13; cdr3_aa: CAIRGQGPHEQYF; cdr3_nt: TGTGCCATCAGGGGACAGGGACCGCACGAGCAGTACTTC
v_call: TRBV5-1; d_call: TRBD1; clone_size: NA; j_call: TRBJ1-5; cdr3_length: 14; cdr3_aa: CASSSGQAGQPQHF; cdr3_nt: TGCGCCAGCAGCTCCGGACAGGCCGGTCAGCCCCAGCATTTT
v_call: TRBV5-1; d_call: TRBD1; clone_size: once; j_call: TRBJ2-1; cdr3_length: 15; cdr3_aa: CASSLTGTGGNEQFF; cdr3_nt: TGCGCCAGCAGCTTAACCGGGACAGGGGGCAATGAGCAGTTCTTC
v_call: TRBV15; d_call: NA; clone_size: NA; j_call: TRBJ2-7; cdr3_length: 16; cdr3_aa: CATSRGKGEGAYEQYF; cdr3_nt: TGTGCCACCAGCAGGGGGAAGGGGGAGGGGGCCTACGAGCAGTACTTC
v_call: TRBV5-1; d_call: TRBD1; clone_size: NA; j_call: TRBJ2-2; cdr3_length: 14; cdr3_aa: CASSFTGETGELFF; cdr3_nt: TGCGCCAGCAGCTTTACAGGGGAGACCGGGGAGCTGTTTTTT
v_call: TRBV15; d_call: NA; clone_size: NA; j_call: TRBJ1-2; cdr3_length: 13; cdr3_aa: CATSRAGAIRYTF; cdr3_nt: TGTGCCACCAGCAGAGCAGGGGCGATTCGCTACACCTTC
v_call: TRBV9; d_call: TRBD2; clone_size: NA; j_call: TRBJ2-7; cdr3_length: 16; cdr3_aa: CASSAPAGEVTDEQYF; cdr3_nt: TGTGCCAGCAGCGCTCCAGCGGGAGAGGTAACGGACGAGCAGTACTTC
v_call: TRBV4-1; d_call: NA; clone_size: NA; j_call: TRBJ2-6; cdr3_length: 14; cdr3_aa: CASSQASGANVLTF; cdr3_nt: TGCGCCAGCAGCCAAGCTTCTGGGGCCAACGTCCTGACTTTC
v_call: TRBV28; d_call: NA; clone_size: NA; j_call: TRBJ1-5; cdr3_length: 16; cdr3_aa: CASSFRGGSSNQPQHF; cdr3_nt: TGTGCCAGCAGTTTCCGAGGAGGCAGTAGCAATCAGCCCCAGCATTTT
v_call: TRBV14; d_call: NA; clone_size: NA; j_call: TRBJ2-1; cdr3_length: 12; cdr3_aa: CASSQLGDEQFF; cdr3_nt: TGTGCCAGCAGCCAATTAGGGGATGAGCAGTTCTTC
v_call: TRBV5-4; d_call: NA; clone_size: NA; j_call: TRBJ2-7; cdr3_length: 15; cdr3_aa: CASSSGLRSTYEQYF; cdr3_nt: TGTGCCAGCAGCTCGGGACTCCGAAGTACCTACGAGCAGTACTTC
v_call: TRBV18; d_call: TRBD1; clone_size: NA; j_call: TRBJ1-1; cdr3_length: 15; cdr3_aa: CASSLLDRGDTEAFF; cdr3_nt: TGTGCCAGCTCACTCTTGGACAGGGGGGACACTGAAGCTTTCTTT
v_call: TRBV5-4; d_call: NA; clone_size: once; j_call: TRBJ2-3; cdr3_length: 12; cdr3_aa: CASSSLTDTQYF; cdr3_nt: TGTGCCAGCAGCTCCCTCACAGATACGCAGTATTTT
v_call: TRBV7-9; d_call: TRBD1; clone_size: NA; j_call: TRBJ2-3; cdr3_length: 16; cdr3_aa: CASSSTKTGRAATQYF; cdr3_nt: TGTGCCAGCAGTTCCACTAAGACAGGGCGAGCGGCTACGCAGTATTTT
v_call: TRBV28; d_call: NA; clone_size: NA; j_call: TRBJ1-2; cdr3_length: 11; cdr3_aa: CASSSSYGYTF; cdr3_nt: TGTGCCAGCAGTTCCTCCTATGGCTACACCTTC
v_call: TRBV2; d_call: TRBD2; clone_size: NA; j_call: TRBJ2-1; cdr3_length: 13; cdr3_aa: CASRATSRGEQFF; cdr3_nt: TGTGCCAGCAGAGCGACTAGCCGGGGTGAGCAGTTCTTC
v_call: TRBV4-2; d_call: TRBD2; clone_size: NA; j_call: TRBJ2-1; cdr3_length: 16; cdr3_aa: CASSQEETSGYNEQFF; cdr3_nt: TGTGCCAGCAGCCAAGAGGAGACTAGCGGATACAATGAGCAGTTCTTC
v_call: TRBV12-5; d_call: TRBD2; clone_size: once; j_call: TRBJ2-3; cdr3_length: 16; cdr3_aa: CASGGLAGGKADTQYF; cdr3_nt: TGTGCTAGTGGCGGACTAGCGGGAGGGAAGGCAGATACGCAGTATTTT
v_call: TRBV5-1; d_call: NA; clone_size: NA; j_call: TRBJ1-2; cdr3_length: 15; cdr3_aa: CASSLLQGSEDGYTF; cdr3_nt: TGCGCCAGCAGCTTATTACAGGGCTCGGAGGATGGCTACACCTTC
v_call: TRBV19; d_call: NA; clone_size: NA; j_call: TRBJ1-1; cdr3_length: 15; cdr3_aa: CASSPLDSAGTEAFF; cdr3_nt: TGTGCCAGTAGTCCCTTGGACAGTGCTGGGACTGAAGCTTTCTTT
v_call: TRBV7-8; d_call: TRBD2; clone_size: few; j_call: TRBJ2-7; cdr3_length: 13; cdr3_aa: CASSGLADYEQYF; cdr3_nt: TGTGCCAGCAGCGGACTAGCCGACTACGAGCAGTACTTC
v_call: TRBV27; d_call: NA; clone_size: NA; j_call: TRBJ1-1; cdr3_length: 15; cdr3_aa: CASRFQQGSNTEAFF; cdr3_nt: TGTGCCAGCAGGTTCCAACAGGGCTCGAACACTGAAGCTTTCTTT
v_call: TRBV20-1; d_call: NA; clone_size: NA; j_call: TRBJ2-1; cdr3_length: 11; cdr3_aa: CSASNRREQFF; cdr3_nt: TGCAGTGCTAGTAACAGAAGAGAGCAGTTCTTC
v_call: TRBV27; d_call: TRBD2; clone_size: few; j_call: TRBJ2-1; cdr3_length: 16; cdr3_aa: CASSHVGTSDHNEQFF; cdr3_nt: TGTGCCAGCAGTCATGTCGGGACTAGCGATCACAATGAGCAGTTCTTC
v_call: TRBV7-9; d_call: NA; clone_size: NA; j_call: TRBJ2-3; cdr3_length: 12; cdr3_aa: CGRSARTDTQYF; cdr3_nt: TGTGGCCGTAGCGCCCGCACAGATACGCAGTATTTT
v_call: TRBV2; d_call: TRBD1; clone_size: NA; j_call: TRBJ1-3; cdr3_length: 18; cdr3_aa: CASSDGGWRTGRGNTIYF; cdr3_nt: TGTGCCAGCAGTGATGGGGGTTGGAGGACAGGACGTGGAAACACCATATATTTT
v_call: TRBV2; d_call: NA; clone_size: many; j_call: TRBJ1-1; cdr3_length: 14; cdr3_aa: CARAKDSMNTEAFF; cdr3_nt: TGTGCCAGGGCGAAGGACTCCATGAACACTGAAGCTTTCTTT
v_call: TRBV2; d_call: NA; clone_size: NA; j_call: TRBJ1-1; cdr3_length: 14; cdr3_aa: CASMEWGPNTEAFF; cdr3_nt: TGTGCCAGCATGGAGTGGGGGCCGAACACTGAAGCTTTCTTT
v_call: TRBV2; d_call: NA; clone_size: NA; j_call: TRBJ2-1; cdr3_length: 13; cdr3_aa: CASISGGYNEQFF; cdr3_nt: TGTGCCAGCATTTCCGGGGGCTACAATGAGCAGTTCTTC
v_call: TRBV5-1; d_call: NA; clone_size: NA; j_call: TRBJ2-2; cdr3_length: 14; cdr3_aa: CASSLDEMTGELFF; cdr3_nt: TGCGCCAGCAGCTTGGATGAGATGACCGGGGAGCTGTTTTTT
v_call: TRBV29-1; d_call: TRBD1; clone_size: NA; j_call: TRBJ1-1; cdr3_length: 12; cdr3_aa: CSVLTGGTEAFF; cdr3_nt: TGCAGCGTACTGACAGGGGGCACTGAAGCTTTCTTT
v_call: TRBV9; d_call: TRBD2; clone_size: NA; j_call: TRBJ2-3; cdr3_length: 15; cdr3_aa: CASSVGTSGSYTQYF; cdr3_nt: TGTGCCAGCAGCGTTGGGACTAGCGGGAGTTATACGCAGTATTTT
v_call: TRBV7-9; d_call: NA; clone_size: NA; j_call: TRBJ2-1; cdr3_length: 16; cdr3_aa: CASSLRADSSYNEQFF; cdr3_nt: TGTGCCAGCAGCTTACGAGCGGACAGCTCCTACAATGAGCAGTTCTTC
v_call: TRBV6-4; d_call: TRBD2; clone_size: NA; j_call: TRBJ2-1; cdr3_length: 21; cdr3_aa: CASSDDTGTNRLAGLYNEQFF; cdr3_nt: TGTGCCAGCAGTGACGACACCGGGACAAACCGACTAGCGGGACTCTACAATGAGCAGTTCTTC
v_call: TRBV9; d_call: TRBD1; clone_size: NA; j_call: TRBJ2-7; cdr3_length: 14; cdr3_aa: CASSVSGQGYEQYF; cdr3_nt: TGTGCCAGCAGCGTAAGTGGACAGGGCTACGAGCAGTACTTC
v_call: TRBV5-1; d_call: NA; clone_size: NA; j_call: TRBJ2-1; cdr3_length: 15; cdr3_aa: CASSLWGEWSDEQFF; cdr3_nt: TGCGCCAGCAGCTTGTGGGGGGAATGGAGCGATGAGCAGTTCTTC
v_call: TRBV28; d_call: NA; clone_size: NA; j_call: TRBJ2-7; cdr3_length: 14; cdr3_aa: CASHPRALTYEQYF; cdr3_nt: TGTGCCAGCCACCCTCGAGCGTTAACCTACGAGCAGTACTTC
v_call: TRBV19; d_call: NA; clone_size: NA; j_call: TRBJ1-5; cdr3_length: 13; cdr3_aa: CASRNREEGPQHF; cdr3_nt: TGTGCCAGTAGGAACAGGGAAGAAGGGCCCCAGCATTTT
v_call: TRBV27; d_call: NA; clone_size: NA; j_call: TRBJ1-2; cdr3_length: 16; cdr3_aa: CATCPPQVPTNYGYTF; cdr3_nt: TGTGCCACCTGCCCCCCCCAGGTCCCCACAAACTATGGCTACACCTTC
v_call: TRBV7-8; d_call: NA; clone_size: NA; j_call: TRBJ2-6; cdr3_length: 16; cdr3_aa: CASSGRSSSGANGLTF; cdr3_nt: TGTGCCAGCAGCGGTAGGAGTAGCTCTGGGGCCAACGGCCTGACTTTC
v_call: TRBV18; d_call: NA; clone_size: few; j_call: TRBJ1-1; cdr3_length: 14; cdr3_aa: CASSPMGQNTEAFF; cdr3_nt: TGTGCCAGCTCACCGATGGGACAGAACACTGAAGCTTTCTTT
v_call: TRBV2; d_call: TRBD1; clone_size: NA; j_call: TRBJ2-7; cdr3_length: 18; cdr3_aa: CASSEQLVIGQGSYEQYF; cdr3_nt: TGTGCCAGCAGTGAACAGCTAGTAATAGGACAGGGATCCTACGAGCAGTACTTC
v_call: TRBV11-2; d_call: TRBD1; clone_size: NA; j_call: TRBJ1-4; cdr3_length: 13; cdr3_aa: CASRRDRGGKLFF; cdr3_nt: TGTGCCAGCAGACGGGACAGGGGCGGTAAACTGTTTTTT
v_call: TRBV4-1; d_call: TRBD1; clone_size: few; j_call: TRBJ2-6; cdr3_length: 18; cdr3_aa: CASSQTGQLNSGANVLTF; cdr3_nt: TGCGCCAGCAGCCAAACGGGACAGTTAAACTCTGGGGCCAACGTCCTGACTTTC
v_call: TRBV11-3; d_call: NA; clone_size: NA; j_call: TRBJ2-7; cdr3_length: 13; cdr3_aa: CASSLGGLYEQYF; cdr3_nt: TGTGCCAGCAGCTTAGGAGGGCTCTACGAGCAGTACTTC
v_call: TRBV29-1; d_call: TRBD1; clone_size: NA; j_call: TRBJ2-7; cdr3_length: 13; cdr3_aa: CSALKGDRVEQYF; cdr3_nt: TGCAGCGCCCTCAAGGGGGACAGGGTTGAGCAGTACTTC
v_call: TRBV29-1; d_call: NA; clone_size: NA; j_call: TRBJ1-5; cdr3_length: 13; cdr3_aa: CSVVAGSNQPQHF; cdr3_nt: TGCAGCGTTGTAGCTGGGAGCAATCAGCCCCAGCATTTT
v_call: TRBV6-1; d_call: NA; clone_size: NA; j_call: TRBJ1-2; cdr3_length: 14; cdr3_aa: CASSARQVLYGYTF; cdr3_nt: TGTGCCAGCAGTGCAAGACAGGTCCTTTATGGCTACACCTTC
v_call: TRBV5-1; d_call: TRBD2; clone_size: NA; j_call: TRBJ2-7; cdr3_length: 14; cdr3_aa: CASSMTSGSYEQYF; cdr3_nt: TGCGCCAGCAGCATGACTAGCGGCTCCTACGAGCAGTACTTC
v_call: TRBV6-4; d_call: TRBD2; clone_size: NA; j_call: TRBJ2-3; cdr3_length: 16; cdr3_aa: CASSDSPSGNTDTQYF; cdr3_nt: TGTGCCAGCAGTGACTCGCCTAGCGGAAACACAGATACGCAGTATTTT
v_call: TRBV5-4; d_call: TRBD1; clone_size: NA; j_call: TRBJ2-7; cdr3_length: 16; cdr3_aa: CASSWGQVYSSYEQYF; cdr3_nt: TGTGCCAGCAGCTGGGGACAGGTATATTCCTCCTACGAGCAGTACTTC
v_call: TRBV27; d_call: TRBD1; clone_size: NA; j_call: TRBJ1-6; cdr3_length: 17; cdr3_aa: CASRGGQPSSYNSPLHF; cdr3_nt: TGTGCCAGCAGGGGGGGACAGCCGAGCTCCTATAATTCACCCCTCCACTTT